The T cell receptor beta chain under discussion was sequenced for a study of blood T cell repertoires in COVID-19. This clone came up a few times. Assay: immunoSEQ multiplex PCR; the TCRdb copy retains only in-frame clones and omits some. Here the sample spans about 140,000 clones, roughly 79% being singletons. This CDR3 comprises 13 residues. Trimming cost V 2 bases and J 14 bases, with 16 bases left between them. Germline values: CDR1 SGHNT, CDR2 YENEEA. This sequence originates from a woman aged 45-65 years who had recovered from COVID-19. V and J are TRBV11-3 and TRBJ2-1, with a weak D call TRBD1 (5 bases). Sample: PBMCs or T cells enriched from blood (not recorded which). The CDR3 is CASSLWRDSGKFF. The CDR3 DNA reads TGTGCCAGCAGCTTATGGAGAGACTCAGGGAAGTTCTTC.